This T cell receptor (beta chain) was profiled in a study of cytomegalovirus exposure and HLA in healthy donors. As concerns this clone: Its antigen is not known.

Sampled while nominally healthy, donors likely had unrecorded immune exposures. The PCR contained 60 Vbeta and 13 Jbeta primers. Only in-frame clones appear in the TCRdb table, and some are missing; sequencing was by immunoSEQ multiplex PCR. The sample has around 150,000 clones; 70% to 90% are singletons. Findings and caveats of the study: Productive rates of about 87% or about 30% were seen for most TCR beta V segments in an earlier analysis. Later analysis identified a missense DCLRE1C variant that was linked to TCR beta V- and J-gene trimming. A further, later analysis showed that HLA-associated TCR beta chains (compared with equally common others) were more clonally expanded.

The sequencing input was PBMCs. The sequence derives from a young woman in good health and CMV-seronegative.

The CDR3 region is CASSSGLAGGLTGELFF. The CDR3 nucleotides are TGTGCCAGCAGTTCCGGACTAGCGGGAGGGCTCACCGGGGAGCTGTTTTTT. The V and J genes are TRBV28 and TRBJ2-2; 15 bases agree with TRBD2. The CDR3 covers 17 residues. CDR1 MDHEN and CDR2 SYDVKM come from the germline V gene. V was pared by 4 bases and J by 4 bases, with 4 bases of the junction left unmatched. Full variable domain (rest looked up from reference TRBV28 and TRBJ2-2): DVKVTQSSRYLVKRTGEKVFLECVQDMDHENMFWYRQDPGLGLRLIYFSYDVKMKEKGDIPEGYSVSREKKERFSLILESASTNQTSMYLCASSSGLAGGLTGELFFGEGSRLTVL.